Following are 28 T cell receptor beta chains from one sample sequenced in a study of identifying expanded T cells in peripheral blood (dated by TCRdb to about 2019). Library construction relied on the immunoSEQ multiplex PCR assay. In TCRdb, the immuneACCESS table is reduced to in-frame sequences with V and J assigned. These tables do not hold every clone; where another copy was compared, an unresolved V gene accounts for under half, and the others remain unexplained. The sample records about 94,000 clones, around 90% of which are singletons. The ten largest clones capture around 6% of the sample. Material: blood. These receptors came from a person aged 18 to 70 in good health.

CDR3 nucleotide sequence: TGTGCCAGCCGATTGAACAGGGACGACTATGGCTACACCTTC. Its translation is CASRLNRDDYGYTF. V and J are TRBV6-1 and TRBJ1-2; a weak D match, TRBD1 (6 bases). The V and J ends lost 8 bases and 3 bases respectively, with 16 bases between them. CDR3 length: 14 amino acids. In germline, CDR1 is MNHNS, CDR2 SASEGT.

The chain recombines TRBV25-1 with TRBJ2-6; D remains ambiguous. Germline V gives CDR1 MGHDK, CDR2 SYGVNS. V was shortened by 3 bases and J by 2 bases, with 8 bases between the two germline ends. The CDR3 is made up of 15 amino acids. The CDR3 DNA reads TGTGCCAGCAGTGATCCAGGAACTGGGGCCAACGTCCTGACTTTC. Its protein product is CASSDPGTGANVLTF.

The rearrangement links TRBV7-3 to TRBJ2-3; 9 bases align to TRBD2. This CDR3 region has 15 residues. The ends lost 4 bases at V and 3 bases at J; junction bases unmatched: 5. Germline V gene data show CDR1 as SGHTA and CDR2 as FQGTGA. The DNA for the CDR3 is TGTGCCAGCAGCTATTTAGCGGGGGAAACAGATACGCAGTATTTT. Translated, it gives CASSYLAGETDTQYF.

V gene TRBV7-9 combines with J gene TRBJ2-7; D gene ambiguous. This CDR3 is 13 amino acids long. The ends were cut back, 3 bases at V and 2 bases at J, with 8 bases in the middle. Looked up from germline, CDR1 is SEHNR and CDR2 is FQNEAQ (reference sequence). The CDR3 loop is CASSFPGPYEQYF. In nucleotides, the CDR3 is TGTGCCAGCAGCTTCCCAGGCCCCTACGAGCAGTACTTC. The full variable domain, with the rest looked up from reference TRBV7-9 and TRBJ2-7, is DTGVSQNPRHKITKRGQNVTFRCDPISEHNRLYWYRQTLGQGPEFLTYFQNEAQLEKSRLLSDRFSAERPKGSFSTLEIQRTEQGDSAMYLCASSFPGPYEQYFGPGTRLTVT.

V gene TRBV5-1 combines with J gene TRBJ1-1; D may be TRBD1 (5 bases). The germline V and J ends were trimmed by 0 bases and 4 bases, with 7 bases remaining between them. The germline V gene encodes CDR1 SGHRS and CDR2 YFSETQ. The CDR3 is made up of 13 amino acids. This CDR3 reads CASSLDDSTEAFF. CDR3 nucleotide sequence: TGCGCCAGCAGCTTGGATGACAGCACTGAAGCTTTCTTT.

The chain carries TRBV4-3 and TRBJ1-3, with D possibly being TRBD1 (6 bases). This CDR3 comprises 16 residues. V lost 0 bases and J lost 4, with 13 bases in between. Germline CDR1 LGHNA, CDR2 YSLEER. The CDR3 loop is CASSQDLNRAGNTIYF. Written as DNA, the CDR3 is TGCGCCAGCAGCCAAGATCTTAACAGGGCGGGAAACACCATATATTTT.

The V gene is TRBV19, the J gene TRBJ1-2, with D perhaps matching TRBD1 (6 bases). This CDR3 spans 14 amino acids. Germline lookup yields CDR1 LNHDA and CDR2 SQIVND (reference sequence). V lost 4 bases and J lost 5, with 14 bases in between. Written as DNA, the CDR3 is TGTGCCAGTAGTACCCCCGGGGGCGAGTATGGCTACACCTTC. Translation: CASSTPGGEYGYTF.

V usage is TRBV19 and J usage is TRBJ1-2; D gene uncertain. The CDR3 is 15 amino acids. V was clipped by 3 bases and J by 3 bases, with 14 bases between them. Germline loops: CDR1 LNHDA, CDR2 SQIVND (reference sequence). DNA for the CDR3: TGTGCCAGTAGTATCGTTTCGATCGAGGACTATGGCTACACCTTC. This sequence encodes CASSIVSIEDYGYTF. Combining the CDR3 with reference TRBV19 and TRBJ1-2 gives the whole variable domain DGGITQSPKYLFRKEGQNVTLSCEQNLNHDAMYWYRQDPGQGLRLIYYSQIVNDFQKGDIAEGYSVSREKKESFPLTVTSAQKNPTAFYLCASSIVSIEDYGYTFGSGTRLTVV.

The V call is TRBV7-6, the J call TRBJ1-2; D might be TRBD1 (5 bases). CDR1 and CDR2 (germline): SGHVS, FNYEAQ. This CDR3 is 12 amino acids long. Trimming cost V 9 bases and J 5 bases, with 13 bases left between them. CDR3 in DNA: TGTGCCAGTGGCGTGCAGGGATATGGCTACACCTTC. Amino acids: CASGVQGYGYTF.

The V call is TRBV18, the J call TRBJ1-2, with 11 bases aligning to TRBD1. The CDR3 covers 15 residues. V lost 3 bases, J lost 0 bases, and 0 bases stayed unmatched. Looked up from germline, CDR1 is KGHSH and CDR2 is LQKENI. CDR3 protein: CASSPGQGANYGYTF. In DNA, the CDR3 is TGTGCCAGCTCACCGGGACAGGGGGCTAACTATGGCTACACCTTC.

This clone was recorded a few times. This CDR3 is CASSIPIRSDRGEEKLFF. In DNA form, the CDR3 reads TGTGCCAGTAGTATACCAATCCGATCCGACAGGGGAGAAGAAAAACTGTTTTTT. The chain has TRBV19 and TRBJ1-4; TRBD1 matches at 8 bases. CDR3 size: 18 residues. Germline lookup yields CDR1 LNHDA and CDR2 SQIVND (reference sequence). V shed 2 bases, J shed 8 bases, and the junction held 16 bases outside the gene matches.

This clone was found a few times. The gene calls are TRBV6-1 and TRBJ2-7, with TRBD2 matching over 7 bases. Trimming cost V 6 bases and J 2 bases; bases outside gene matches: 1. The CDR3 loop spans 12 amino acids. The germline V gene has CDR1 MNHNS and CDR2 SASEGT. CDR3 sequence reads: CASRGLTYEQYF. CDR3 nucleotide sequence: TGTGCCAGCAGGGGACTAACCTACGAGCAGTACTTC.

The genes are TRBV21-1 and TRBJ1-2; no DNA check was done on the table's D call, TRBD1. TRBV21-1 is described as a pseudogene. CDR3 length equals 15 residues. The CDR3 loop is CASRFRDRGSYGYTF. CDR3 nucleotides: TGTGCCAGCAGGTTCCGGGACAGGGGGTCGTATGGCTACACCTTC.

The rearrangement links TRBV5-1 to TRBJ2-1, with 7 bases identical to TRBD2. Germline V gene lookup returns CDR1 SGHRS and CDR2 YFSETQ. This CDR3 comprises 16 residues. V was pared by 2 bases and J by 3 bases, with 8 bases of the junction left unmatched. CDR3 amino acids: CASSLDSTSVYNEQFF. DNA for the CDR3: TGCGCCAGCAGCTTAGACAGCACTAGCGTCTACAATGAGCAGTTCTTC. Based on the CDR3 plus reference TRBV5-1 and TRBJ2-1, the full variable domain is KAGVTQTPRYLIKTRGQQVTLSCSPISGHRSVSWYQQTPGQGLQFLFEYFSETQRNKGNFPGRFSGRQFSNSRSEMNVSTLELGDSALYLCASSLDSTSVYNEQFFGPGTRLTVL.

The chain couples TRBV9 to TRBJ2-1; D gene unclear. Trimming stripped 0 bases from V and 0 bases from J, with 7 bases between. Germline V gene sequence: CDR1 SGDLS, CDR2 YYNGEE. CDR3 length: 15 amino acids. The CDR3 nucleotides read TGTGCCAGCAGCGTAGATGGGGTCTCCTACAATGAGCAGTTCTTC. Its protein is CASSVDGVSYNEQFF.

This clone came up a few times. The rearrangement uses TRBV5-1 and TRBJ1-4; 8 nucleotides line up with TRBD1. Looked up from germline, CDR1 is SGHRS and CDR2 is YFSETQ. This CDR3 is built from 17 residues. J gave up 4 bases and V 0 bases, and 8 bases lay outside the gene matches. This chain's CDR3 is CASSLAPQTGGNEKLFF. The CDR3 nucleotides are TGCGCCAGCAGCTTGGCCCCTCAAACAGGGGGTAATGAAAAACTGTTTTTT.

J is TRBJ1-2 and V is TRBV5-6, with 7 bases fitting TRBD1. Germline CDR1 is SGHDT and CDR2 is YYEEEE. There are 16 residues in the CDR3. V lost 4 bases to trimming and J lost 7 bases; unmatched junction nucleotides: 16. The CDR3 protein is CASSPTFLGQDIGYTF. DNA for the CDR3: TGTGCCAGCAGCCCGACCTTCCTCGGACAGGACATTGGCTACACCTTC.

The rearrangement links TRBV7-9 to TRBJ1-1; 8 bases match TRBD1. CDR3 length: 17 amino acids. Trimming at V came to 2 bases and at J to 1 base, leaving 9 bases not matched to a gene. Per germline, CDR1 SEHNR and CDR2 FQNEAQ (reference sequence). CDR3 nucleotides: TGTGCCAGCAGCTTAACCCTCGGACAGGGAGCGAACACTGAAGCTTTCTTT. Encoded protein: CASSLTLGQGANTEAFF. Looking up the rest from reference TRBV7-9 and TRBJ1-1 gives the full variable domain: DTGVSQNPRHKITKRGQNVTFRCDPISEHNRLYWYRQTLGQGPEFLTYFQNEAQLEKSRLLSDRFSAERPKGSFSTLEIQRTEQGDSAMYLCASSLTLGQGANTEAFFGQGTRLTVV.

The V and J genes are TRBV27 and TRBJ2-1, with TRBD2 matching 9 bases. CDR1 is MNHEY, CDR2 SMNVEV, per germline (reference sequence). The CDR3 consists of 16 residues. V trimming: 3 bases; J trimming: 0 bases; junction bases outside the gene matches: 3. The CDR3 nucleotides read TGTGCCAGCAGTTTGACTAGCGGTAGCTCCTACAATGAGCAGTTCTTC. It translates to CASSLTSGSSYNEQFF.

The chain couples TRBV9 to TRBJ2-5; 10 positions match TRBD2. With V trimmed by 3 bases and J by 5 bases, 4 bases remained unmatched. The CDR3 totals 14 residues. CDR1 SGDLS and CDR2 YYNGEE come from the germline V gene. The CDR3 nucleotides are TGTGCCAGCAGCGCGAGCGGGAGGGCGGAGACCCAGTACTTC. Encoded protein: CASSASGRAETQYF.

In its sample, this clone was seen a few times. This chain links TRBV10-3 with TRBJ1-1, with 9 bases aligning to TRBD1. The V gene's germline CDR1 is ENHRY and CDR2 SYGVKD. This CDR3 contains 14 residues. Trimming cost V 7 bases and J 1 base; bases outside gene matches: 4. The CDR3 spells CAITKDRGNTEAFF. CDR3 DNA sequence: TGTGCCATCACTAAGGACAGGGGGAACACTGAAGCTTTCTTT.

This chain uses TRBV5-6 with TRBJ1-5; maybe TRBD1 (6 bases). Germline loops: CDR1 SGHDT, CDR2 YYEEEE. V dropped 4 bases and J dropped 4 bases, with 15 bases sitting between them. The CDR3 extends over 15 amino acids. DNA for the CDR3: TGTGCCAGCAGCCGACTGGACAGAGATAATCAGCCCCAGCATTTT. It codes for CASSRLDRDNQPQHF.

The rearrangement joins TRBV7-9 to TRBJ1-4; D gene uncertain. Trimming left V 1 base short and J 0 bases short, with 6 bases between. The germline CDR1 and CDR2 sequences are SEHNR and FQNEAQ (reference sequence). The CDR3 spans 15 residues. Here the CDR3 reads CASSLGMATNEKLFF. The DNA for the CDR3 is TGTGCCAGCAGCTTAGGAATGGCAACTAATGAAAAACTGTTTTTT.

The chain recombines TRBV5-1 with TRBJ2-7, with 9 bases that match TRBD1. The CDR3 is 19 residues long. V lost 3 bases, J lost 12 bases, and 28 bases stayed unmatched. Germline V gives CDR1 SGHRS, CDR2 YFSETQ. The CDR3: CASSCIRDRESECEVGWYF. DNA of the CDR3: TGCGCCAGCAGCTGCATACGGGACAGGGAGTCGGAGTGCGAGGTCGGATGGTACTTC.

This clone appeared once. The chain recombines TRBV4-1 with TRBJ1-4, with 12 bases aligning to TRBD1. Germline V gene lookup returns CDR1 MGHRA and CDR2 YSYEKL. J was trimmed by 0 bases and V by 5 bases; bases with no gene match: 13. The CDR3 totals 20 residues. CDR3 DNA: TGCGCCAGCAGCTTTCGGGTGGGACAGGGGGCTATCGCAACTAATGAAAAACTGTTTTTT. As protein: CASSFRVGQGAIATNEKLFF.

The J gene is TRBJ2-7, the V gene TRBV29-1; weak D call: TRBD2 (6 bases). CDR1 is SQVTM, CDR2 ANQGSEA, per germline. CDR3 length equals 11 residues. Trimming took off 7 bases at V and 5 bases at J, with 12 bases between the two ends. CDR3 bases: TGCAGCGCCCGAGGCGGGGACGAGCAGTACTTC. Translating gives CSARGGDEQYF.

The chain uses TRBV10-3 and TRBJ1-1; D not certain. This CDR3 comprises 13 residues. Looked up from germline, CDR1 is ENHRY and CDR2 is SYGVKD. V gave up 3 bases and J gave up 1 base, with 6 bases separating them. CDR3 residues: CAISDQQNTEAFF. Written as DNA, the CDR3 is TGTGCCATCAGTGATCAACAGAACACTGAAGCTTTCTTT.

A few counts support this clone. The gene calls are TRBV2 and TRBJ1-2, with D unclear. The CDR3 is 12 amino acids. Germline values: CDR1 SNHLY, CDR2 FYNNEI. Trimming removed 6 bases at V and 4 bases at J, with 9 bases between. The CDR3 DNA reads TGTGCCAGCAGCCCTAGGTCCTATGGCTACACCTTC. As protein: CASSPRSYGYTF. The complete variable domain, with remaining parts taken from reference TRBV2 and TRBJ1-2, reads EPEVTQTPSHQVTQMGQEVILRCVPISNHLYFYWYRQILGQKVEFLVSFYNNEISEKSEIFDDQFSVERPDGSNFTLKIRSTKLEDSAMYFCASSPRSYGYTFGSGTRLTVV.